A few counts support the clone carrying this T cell receptor beta chain. Method: immunoSEQ multiplex PCR; TCRdb's copy keeps in-frame clones and lacks some. The sample has just under 65,000 clones; 90% are singletons. Losses at the gene ends were 0 bases for V and 6 bases for J; bases not matched to a gene: 5. The CDR3 is made up of 14 amino acids. Germline V gene lookup returns CDR1 SGDLS and CDR2 YYNGEE. The data were obtained in a study of T cell changes during pregnancy in multiple sclerosis. The sequencing here drew on peripheral blood, taken in the second trimester of pregnancy. The chain employs TRBV9 and TRBJ1-2; TRBD1 aligns across 7 bases. This TCR came from a female donor in good health, enrolled as a control in a pregnancy study. The CDR3 reads CASSVGVTGDGYTF. In DNA form, the CDR3 reads TGTGCCAGCAGCGTAGGAGTAACAGGGGATGGCTACACCTTC.